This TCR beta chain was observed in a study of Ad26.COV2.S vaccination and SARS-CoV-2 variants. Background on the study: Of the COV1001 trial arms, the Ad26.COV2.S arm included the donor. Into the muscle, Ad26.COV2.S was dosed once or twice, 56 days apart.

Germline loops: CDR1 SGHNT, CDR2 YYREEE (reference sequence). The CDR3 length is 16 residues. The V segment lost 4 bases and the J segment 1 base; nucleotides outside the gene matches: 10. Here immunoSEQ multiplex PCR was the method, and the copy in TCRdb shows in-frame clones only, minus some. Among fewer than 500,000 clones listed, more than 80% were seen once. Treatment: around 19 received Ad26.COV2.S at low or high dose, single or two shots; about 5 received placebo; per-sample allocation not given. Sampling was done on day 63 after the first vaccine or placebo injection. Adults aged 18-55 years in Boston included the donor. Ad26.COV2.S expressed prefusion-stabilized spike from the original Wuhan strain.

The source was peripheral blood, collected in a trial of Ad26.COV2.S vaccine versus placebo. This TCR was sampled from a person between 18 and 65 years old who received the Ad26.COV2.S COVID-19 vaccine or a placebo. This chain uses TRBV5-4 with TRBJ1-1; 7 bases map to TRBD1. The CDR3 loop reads CASSTRTGQQNTEAFF. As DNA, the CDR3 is TGTGCCAGCAGCACCCGCACGGGACAGCAGAACACTGAAGCTTTCTTT.